Listed below are T cell receptor beta chains from one sample, sequenced in a study of CD4 T cells in relation to SARS-CoV-2 and coronaviruses. The table came from immunoSEQ multiplex PCR; TCRdb's copy has only in-frame clones and leaves some out. The sample contains about 37,000 clones, around 89% of which appear only once. Sequences were obtained from memory CD4+ T cells from PBMCs. The receptors come from an adult with COVID-19. The CDR3 runs from the conserved cysteine through the conserved F or W. D genes are given only for firm matches. The listing skips clone size in some rows; elsewhere it reads once, few, many or a size class.

D gene	clone size	V gene	J gene	CDR3 protein	CDR3 DNA
NA	NA	TRBV19	TRBJ2-6	CASSLEMTGANVLTF	TGTGCCAGTAGTCTGGAAATGACTGGGGCCAACGTCCTGACTTTC
TRBD1	NA	TRBV6-1	TRBJ1-6	CASSDPLLLRTGDNSPLHF	TGTGCCAGCAGTGACCCGCTACTGTTAAGGACAGGGGATAATTCACCCCTCCACTTT
NA	few	TRBV6-2/TRBV6-3	TRBJ2-2	CASSYQTARANTGELFF	TGTGCCAGCAGTTACCAAACAGCAAGGGCGAACACCGGGGAGCTGTTTTTT
NA	NA	TRBV25-1	TRBJ1-1	CASSLKGNTEAFF	TGTGCCAGCAGTCTAAAAGGAAACACTGAAGCTTTCTTT
NA	NA	TRBV7-9	TRBJ2-7	CASSRRTAYEQYF	TGTGCCAGCAGCCGAAGGACAGCCTACGAGCAGTACTTC
TRBD1	NA	TRBV28	TRBJ2-6	CASSFPGQGGSVLTF	TGTGCCAGCAGTTTCCCCGGACAGGGCGGCAGCGTCCTGACTTTC
TRBD2	NA	TRBV3-1/TRBV3-2	TRBJ2-5	CASSQDGWLAGDQETQYF	TGTGCCAGCAGCCAAGATGGATGGCTAGCGGGGGACCAAGAGACCCAGTACTTC
NA	NA	TRBV19	TRBJ1-5	CASSIQWGNQPQHF	TGTGCCAGTAGTATACAGTGGGGCAATCAGCCCCAGCATTTT
TRBD1	NA	TRBV10-1	TRBJ1-1	CASSYSGTGESDTEAFF	TGCGCCAGCAGTTACTCCGGGACAGGGGAGAGCGACACTGAAGCTTTCTTT
NA	NA	TRBV7-2	TRBJ1-1	CASRRPTNTEAFF	TGTGCCAGCAGGAGACCGACGAACACTGAAGCTTTCTTT
NA	NA	TRBV10-3	TRBJ1-1	CAISESGAFTEAFF	TGTGCCATCAGTGAGTCCGGGGCTTTCACTGAAGCTTTCTTT
TRBD1	NA	TRBV5-1	TRBJ1-1	CASSFQGASGTEAFF	TGCGCCAGCAGCTTCCAGGGGGCGAGTGGCACTGAAGCTTTCTTT
NA	once	TRBV7-3	TRBJ2-5	CASSLDRKETQYF	TGTGCCAGCAGCTTAGACAGGAAAGAGACCCAGTACTTC
NA	NA	TRBV5-6	TRBJ2-3	CASIRTESSTDTQYF	TGTGCCAGCATCAGGACGGAAAGTAGCACAGATACGCAGTATTTT
NA	NA	TRBV28	TRBJ2-5	CASSFWGWPETQYF	TGTGCCAGCAGTTTTTGGGGCTGGCCGGAGACCCAGTACTTC
TRBD2	NA	TRBV6-4	TRBJ2-1	CASSDSSGGANEQFF	TGTGCCAGCAGTGACTCTAGCGGGGGGGCCAATGAGCAGTTCTTC
NA	NA	TRBV5-5	TRBJ1-1	CASSTLSGGTGTEAFF	TGTGCCAGCAGCACATTATCCGGGGGAACGGGCACTGAAGCTTTCTTT
NA	NA	TRBV4-1	TRBJ2-7	CASSQDEGLLRNEQYF	TGCGCCAGCAGCCAAGATGAGGGGCTTTTGAGAAACGAGCAGTACTTC
NA	once	TRBV2	TRBJ2-6	CASRPQTGISGANVLTF	TGTGCCAGCAGGCCACAGACAGGCATCTCTGGGGCCAACGTCCTGACTTTC
NA	once	TRBV9	TRBJ1-2	CASSAGLYNYGYTF	TGTGCCAGCAGCGCGGGACTTTATAACTATGGCTACACCTTC
TRBD1	NA	TRBV24-1	TRBJ2-7	CATSDGTGDEQYF	TGTGCCACCAGTGACGGGACAGGGGACGAGCAGTACTTC
NA	NA	TRBV5-4	TRBJ1-3	CASSQGGFGNTIYF	TGTGCCAGCAGCCAGGGAGGGTTCGGAAACACCATATATTTT
TRBD2	NA	TRBV12-5	TRBJ2-7	CASGFAGLPGLAGGPIHEQYF	TGTGCTAGTGGTTTCGCAGGACTCCCGGGACTAGCGGGGGGGCCTATCCACGAGCAGTACTTC
TRBD2	NA	TRBV3-1/TRBV3-2	TRBJ2-1	CASSFDLRTSLFF	TGTGCCAGCAGCTTCGACCTCCGGACTAGCCTGTTCTTC
TRBD1	NA	TRBV6-5	TRBJ1-1	CASSYLRGTGGTEAFF	TGTGCCAGCAGTTACTTAAGAGGGACAGGGGGCACTGAAGCTTTCTTT
NA	once	TRBV5-1	TRBJ2-5	CASSPTGETQYF	TGCGCCAGCAGCCCAACGGGGGAGACCCAGTACTTC
NA	NA	TRBV5-1	TRBJ2-5	CASSLRGPAVLETQYF	TGCGCCAGCAGCTTAAGGGGCCCGGCCGTGCTAGAGACCCAGTACTTC
NA	NA	TRBV29-1	TRBJ1-4	CSVKNPGSHNEKLFF	TGCAGCGTAAAAAACCCCGGGTCCCATAATGAAAAACTGTTTTTT
NA	NA	TRBV6-5	TRBJ1-2	CASSPPGRYGYTF	TGTGCCAGCAGCCCCCCAGGGCGCTATGGCTACACCTTC
NA	NA	TRBV5-1	TRBJ1-5	CASSPAGASNQPQHF	TGCGCCAGCAGCCCCGCGGGGGCTAGCAATCAGCCCCAGCATTTT
NA	NA	TRBV7-2	TRBJ1-3	CASSFDRSSGNTIYF	TGTGCCAGCAGCTTCGACAGGAGCTCTGGAAACACCATATATTTT
NA	NA	TRBV27	TRBJ2-3	CASSSPSFSGSDTQYF	TGTGCCAGCAGTTCCCCATCGTTTTCAGGGTCAGATACGCAGTATTTT
TRBD1	NA	TRBV7-2	TRBJ1-6	CASSRQGANSPLHF	TGTGCCAGCAGCAGACAGGGGGCTAATTCACCCCTCCACTTT
NA	once	TRBV28	TRBJ2-7	CASSWGASYEQYF	TGTGCCAGCAGTTGGGGAGCCTCCTACGAGCAGTACTTC
TRBD2	NA	TRBV7-6	TRBJ2-1	CASSLLPPSGGPNEQFF	TGTGCCAGCAGCTTACTCCCCCCCAGCGGGGGGCCCAATGAGCAGTTCTTC
NA	NA	TRBV19	TRBJ2-4	CASSDRRLAKNIQYF	TGTGCCAGTAGCGACAGGAGGTTAGCCAAAAACATTCAGTACTTC
NA	NA	TRBV7-2	TRBJ1-2	CASSLVGQGYTF	TGTGCCAGCAGCTTAGTAGGTCAGGGCTACACCTTC
NA	NA	TRBV9	TRBJ2-2	CASSVARGTANTGELFF	TGTGCCAGCAGCGTAGCGCGGGGTACCGCGAACACCGGGGAGCTGTTTTTT
NA	NA	TRBV1	TRBJ2-5	CTSSQDGPGQGWETQYF	TGCACCAGCAGCCAAGATGGCCCAGGCCAGGGGTGGGAGACCCAGTACTTC
TRBD1	once	TRBV5-1	TRBJ1-4	CASSATGSNEKLFF	TGCGCCAGCAGCGCGACAGGGTCTAATGAAAAACTGTTTTTT
NA	NA	TRBV27	TRBJ1-4	CASSLTGRRGATNEKLFF	TGTGCCAGCAGTCTCACCGGCAGGCGGGGGGCAACTAATGAAAAACTGTTTTTT
TRBD2	once	TRBV28	TRBJ2-7	CASRTQRGGSEQYF	TGTGCCAGCAGAACTCAGCGGGGGGGTAGCGAGCAGTACTTC
NA	NA	TRBV24-1	TRBJ2-2	CATSSHTGELFF	TGTGCCACCAGTAGCCACACCGGGGAGCTGTTTTTT
TRBD1	NA	TRBV5-1	TRBJ2-3	CASSSSPGTGGVRTDTQYF	TGCGCCAGCAGCTCATCACCCGGGACAGGGGGCGTCAGGACAGATACGCAGTATTTT
TRBD2	NA	TRBV6-5	TRBJ2-1	CASSYLLAGGPGEQFF	TGTGCCAGCAGTTACCTACTAGCGGGGGGGCCGGGGGAGCAGTTCTTC
TRBD2	NA	TRBV30	TRBJ2-1	CAWSSLAGGREQFF	TGTGCCTGGAGTAGTCTAGCGGGGGGGAGAGAGCAGTTCTTC
NA	NA	TRBV27	TRBJ2-7	CASSFLGSEQYF	TGTGCCAGCAGTTTTTTGGGGTCCGAGCAGTACTTC
TRBD1	NA	TRBV9	TRBJ1-1	CASSLEGANTEAFF	TGTGCCAGCAGCCTTGAGGGGGCTAACACTGAAGCTTTCTTT
NA	few	TRBV9	TRBJ1-5	CASSPGTAYQPQHF	TGTGCCAGCAGCCCGGGGACGGCCTATCAGCCCCAGCATTTT
NA	NA	TRBV11-3	TRBJ1-1	CASSSRGGTEAFF	TGTGCCAGCAGCTCTAGAGGGGGGACTGAAGCTTTCTTT
NA	NA	TRBV9	TRBJ1-6	CASSVGSSYNSPLHF	TGTGCCAGCAGCGTGGGTAGCTCCTATAATTCACCCCTCCACTTT
TRBD2	once	TRBV19	TRBJ2-5	CASSLGLAAETQYF	TGTGCCAGTAGCCTGGGACTAGCAGCGGAGACCCAGTACTTC
NA	NA	TRBV3-1/TRBV3-2	TRBJ2-6	CASSQDRVAGANVLTF	TGTGCCAGCAGCCAAGACAGGGTGGCTGGGGCCAACGTCCTGACTTTC
TRBD1	NA	TRBV3-1/TRBV3-2	TRBJ1-2	CASSPIGSGQGVYGYTF	TGTGCCAGCAGCCCCATCGGATCCGGACAGGGGGTCTATGGCTACACCTTC
NA	NA	TRBV9	TRBJ2-3	CASSVGSGASGTDTQYF	TGTGCCAGCAGCGTAGGATCTGGGGCGAGCGGCACAGATACGCAGTATTTT
TRBD1	NA	TRBV7-2	TRBJ1-2	CASSGGTGLYGYTF	TGTGCCAGCAGCGGTGGGACAGGACTCTATGGCTACACCTTC
NA	NA	TRBV6-2/TRBV6-3	TRBJ2-7	CASSSRGNRHEQYF	TGTGCCAGCAGCTCCAGGGGTAACAGGCACGAGCAGTACTTC